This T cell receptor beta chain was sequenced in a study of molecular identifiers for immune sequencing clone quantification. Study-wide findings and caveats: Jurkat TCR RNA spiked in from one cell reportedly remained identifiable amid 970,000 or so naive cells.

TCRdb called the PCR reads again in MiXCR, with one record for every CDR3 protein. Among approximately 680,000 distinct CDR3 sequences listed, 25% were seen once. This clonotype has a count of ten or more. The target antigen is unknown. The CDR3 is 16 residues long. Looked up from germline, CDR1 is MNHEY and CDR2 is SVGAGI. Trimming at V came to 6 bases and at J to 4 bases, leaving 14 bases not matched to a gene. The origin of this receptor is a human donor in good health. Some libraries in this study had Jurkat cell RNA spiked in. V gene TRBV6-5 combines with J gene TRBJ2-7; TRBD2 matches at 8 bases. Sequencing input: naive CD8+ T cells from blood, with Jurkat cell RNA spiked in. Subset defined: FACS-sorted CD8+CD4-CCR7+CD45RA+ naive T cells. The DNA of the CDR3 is TGTGCCAGCAGCCCACGGGATAGCGGGGCCCTGTACGAGCAGTACTTC. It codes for CASSPRDSGALYEQYF.